A single sample is the source of the 23 T cell receptor beta chains below, sequenced in a study of Graves' ophthalmopathy and Graves' hyperthyroidism. The authors amplified TCR beta CDR3 regions, and they did so from RNA transcripts for repertoire sequencing. The first-round RT-PCR employed HTBI primers together with the Qiagen OneStep RT-PCR kit. A multiplex PCR was then performed as the second round. TCRdb reprocessed the multiplex PCR reads with MiXCR, giving one entry per CDR3 protein. Of over 500,000 distinct CDR3 sequences in the sample, 20% to 25% were seen once. The sequenced sample was peripheral blood. These receptors were obtained from a woman aged 18-29 years with stable Graves' hyperthyroidism. Some clones in this sample may be carry-over from other donors' samples.

This sequence joins TRBV11-3 and TRBJ2-7; weak D call: TRBD2 (6 bases). The CDR3 has 12 residues. Deletions cut 4 bases from V and 4 bases from J, with 8 bases between. The germline CDR1 and CDR2 sequences are SGHNT and YENEEA. Here the CDR3 DNA reads TGTGCCAGCAGCTATGCGGGGTACGAGCAGTACTTC. Encoded protein: CASSYAGYEQYF.

This clonotype was seen only a few times. J is TRBJ2-2 and V is TRBV15; D may be TRBD1 (6 bases). The CDR3 consists of 17 residues. Germline CDR1 and CDR2: LNHNV and YYDKDF (reference sequence). V was clipped by 0 bases and J by 1 base, with 12 bases between them. This chain's CDR3 is CATSRDRRQVNTGELFF. For the CDR3, the DNA is TGTGCCACCAGCAGAGATAGGAGACAGGTGAACACCGGGGAGCTGTTTTTT. Full variable domain (remainder filled in from reference TRBV15 and TRBJ2-2): DAMVIQNPRYQVTQFGKPVTLSCSQTLNHNVMYWYQQKSSQAPKLLFHYYDKDFNNEADTPDNFQSRRPNTSFCFLDIRSPGLGDTAMYLCATSRDRRQVNTGELFFGEGSRLTVL.

This chain uses TRBV6-1 with TRBJ1-1; TRBD1 might be the D (6 bases). The germline V gene encodes CDR1 MNHNS and CDR2 SASEGT. The germline V and J ends were trimmed by 4 bases and 8 bases, with 17 bases remaining between them. This CDR3 spans 14 amino acids. The CDR3: CASSGKTGLGEAFF. The CDR3, as DNA: TGTGCCAGCAGTGGAAAGACAGGCTTGGGGGAAGCTTTCTTT.

This clonotype was seen repeatedly, ten times or more. The chain links TRBV3-1 to TRBJ2-4; tentatively, D is TRBD2 (6 bases). CDR3 length: 16 amino acids. Trimming removed 1 base at V and 2 bases at J, with 12 bases between. Germline V gene lookup returns CDR1 LGHDT and CDR2 YNNKEL (reference sequence). The CDR3 sequence is CASSQGYGGPKNIQYF. CDR3 bases: TGTGCCAGCAGCCAAGGTTACGGAGGGCCCAAAAACATTCAGTACTTC.

This clonotype was counted at least ten times. The CDR3 spells CASSHDRSYGYTF. CDR3 coding DNA: TGCGCCAGCAGCCACGACAGGTCCTATGGCTACACCTTC. The chain combines TRBV5-1 with TRBJ1-2; D is possibly TRBD1 (6 bases). The CDR3 sequence is 13 residues long. The V and J ends lost 4 bases and 4 bases respectively, with 11 bases between them. Germline CDR1 is SGHRS and CDR2 is YFSETQ.

The chain carries TRBV11-3 and TRBJ2-7; 8 nucleotides agree with TRBD1. The ends lost 1 base at V and 0 bases at J; junction bases unmatched: 17. Germline V gene lookup returns CDR1 SGHNT and CDR2 YENEEA. The CDR3 totals 20 residues. CDR3 sequence: CASSLGARQGAITSSYEQYF. The DNA for the CDR3 is TGTGCCAGCAGCTTAGGGGCCCGGCAGGGGGCAATCACGAGCTCCTACGAGCAGTACTTC.

This rearrangement joins TRBV2 to TRBJ2-5, with D possibly being TRBD1 or TRBD2 (6 bases each). This CDR3 has 15 amino acids. Germline loops: CDR1 SNHLY, CDR2 FYNNEI. Trimming shortened V by 8 bases and J by 5 bases, and 21 bases separated the two germline ends. Written as DNA, the CDR3 is TGTGCCAGCCCCGGACCCGGGGGCGCCGGGGAGACCCAGTACTTC. This codes for CASPGPGGAGETQYF. Together with reference TRBV2 and TRBJ2-5, the CDR3 gives the full variable domain: EPEVTQTPSHQVTQMGQEVILRCVPISNHLYFYWYRQILGQKVEFLVSFYNNEISEKSEIFDDQFSVERPDGSNFTLKIRSTKLEDSAMYFCASPGPGGAGETQYFGPGTRLLVL.

This clonotype was counted many times. This chain links TRBV20-1 with TRBJ1-6; maybe TRBD1 (5 bases). Deletions cut 0 bases from V and 12 bases from J, with 15 bases between. This CDR3 contains 14 residues. The germline CDR1 and CDR2 sequences are DFQATT and SNEGSKA (reference sequence). DNA of the CDR3: TGCAGTGCTAGAGATTTGATAGAGGGGTTACCCCTCCACTTT. It is translated as CSARDLIEGLPLHF.

At least ten counts were recorded for this clonotype. The chain uses TRBV9 and TRBJ2-7; D gene uncertain. The CDR3 length is 13 residues. CDR1 SGDLS and CDR2 YYNGEE come from the germline V gene. The V end was cut by 4 bases, the J end by 3 bases, with 11 bases between. The CDR3 spells CASSSMVGYEQYF. DNA for the CDR3: TGTGCCAGCAGCTCAATGGTCGGCTACGAGCAGTACTTC. Supplemented by reference TRBV9 and TRBJ2-7, the full variable domain reads DSGVTQTPKHLITATGQRVTLRCSPRSGDLSVYWYQQSLDQGLQFLIQYYNGEERAKGNILERFSAQQFPDLHSELNLSSLELGDSALYFCASSSMVGYEQYFGPGTRLTVT.

This clonotype was observed at least ten times. J is TRBJ1-2 and V is TRBV10-3, with D possibly TRBD1 on 6 matching bases. Germline V gene sequence: CDR1 ENHRY, CDR2 SYGVKD. The CDR3 contains 12 residues. The V and J ends lost 7 bases and 8 bases respectively, with 14 bases between them. CDR3 coding DNA: TGTGCCATCACCTCGGACAGAAGCGGCTACACCTTC. Amino acids: CAITSDRSGYTF.

This clonotype has a handful of counts. The rearrangement links TRBV29-1 to TRBJ1-1; 7 nucleotides line up with TRBD1. The J segment lost 0 bases and the V segment lost 6 bases, leaving 7 bases of the junction unmatched. The CDR3 has 14 amino acids. Germline V gives CDR1 SQVTM, CDR2 ANQGSEA. In DNA form, the CDR3 reads TGCAGCGTGTCGGGACAGCGAATGAACACTGAAGCTTTCTTT. Its protein is CSVSGQRMNTEAFF.

This clonotype was found many times. The gene calls are TRBV28 and TRBJ2-5; tentative D call: TRBD1 (5 bases). Germline CDR1 MDHEN, CDR2 SYDVKM. V dropped 1 base and J dropped 1 base, with 7 bases sitting between them. CDR3 length: 14 residues. For the CDR3, the DNA is TGTGCCAGCAGTTTATCAGGGCCCCAAGAGACCCAGTACTTC. It yields the protein CASSLSGPQETQYF. Combining the CDR3 with reference TRBV28 and TRBJ2-5 gives the whole variable domain DVKVTQSSRYLVKRTGEKVFLECVQDMDHENMFWYRQDPGLGLRLIYFSYDVKMKEKGDIPEGYSVSREKKERFSLILESASTNQTSMYLCASSLSGPQETQYFGPGTRLLVL.

The chain recombines TRBV4-1 with TRBJ1-2; D gene ambiguous. Trimming removed 1 base at V and 2 bases at J, with 11 bases between. There are 15 residues in the CDR3. Germline V gene lookup returns CDR1 MGHRA and CDR2 YSYEKL. The CDR3 sequence is CASSQVLAGNYGYTF. The DNA for the CDR3 is TGCGCCAGCAGCCAAGTTTTGGCGGGGAACTATGGCTACACCTTC.

The chain carries TRBV9 and TRBJ2-2; TRBD2 aligns across 10 bases. Germline-derived CDR1 and CDR2 are SGDLS and YYNGEE. The V segment lost 5 bases and the J segment 0 bases; nucleotides outside the gene matches: 4. This CDR3 spans 16 amino acids. Here the CDR3 reads CASSGLAGANTGELFF. CDR3 DNA sequence: TGTGCCAGCAGTGGGCTAGCGGGAGCGAACACCGGGGAGCTGTTTTTT.

This clonotype was detected many times. CDR3 DNA: TGTGCCAGCAGTGACCAGGAACGAAATTCACCCCTCCACTTT. Its translation: CASSDQERNSPLHF. The gene calls are TRBV6-1 and TRBJ1-6, with no clear D. Germline CDR1 and CDR2: MNHNS and SASEGT. V lost 3 bases, J lost 7 bases, and 10 bases lay in between. CDR3 size: 14 residues.

The table lists this clonotype with many counts. V and J are TRBV6-5 and TRBJ2-3; D is unresolved. The CDR3 has 15 residues. Germline lookup yields CDR1 MNHEY and CDR2 SVGAGI. V was clipped by 0 bases and J by 4 bases, with 11 bases between them. Here the CDR3 reads CASSYSPARADTQYF. The CDR3 nucleotides are TGTGCCAGCAGTTACTCACCTGCGAGAGCAGATACGCAGTATTTT.

This clonotype has at least ten counts. The rearrangement links TRBV10-3 to TRBJ2-2; TRBD2 matches at 7 bases. Trimming cost V 1 base and J 0 bases; bases outside gene matches: 5. This CDR3 region has 17 residues. The germline gives CDR1 ENHRY, CDR2 SYGVKD. In nucleotides, the CDR3 is TGTGCCATCAGTGAGTTTCCGGGAGGAGCGAACACCGGGGAGCTGTTTTTT. It yields the protein CAISEFPGGANTGELFF.

This clonotype was picked up many times. The chain is built from TRBV28 and TRBJ2-7, with D perhaps given as TRBD1 or TRBD2 (5 bases each). The CDR3 length is 13 residues. The V end lost 3 bases, the J end lost 6 bases, and 12 bases lay between the germline ends. CDR1 MDHEN and CDR2 SYDVKM come from the germline V gene. The CDR3 bases are TGTGCCAGCAGTTTCGGGACCCCCCTCGAGCAGTACTTC. Protein product: CASSFGTPLEQYF. Looking up the rest from reference TRBV28 and TRBJ2-7 gives the full variable domain: DVKVTQSSRYLVKRTGEKVFLECVQDMDHENMFWYRQDPGLGLRLIYFSYDVKMKEKGDIPEGYSVSREKKERFSLILESASTNQTSMYLCASSFGTPLEQYFGPGTRLTVT.

This clonotype was seen at least ten times. This chain connects TRBV28 to TRBJ2-5; 10 bases fit TRBD1. CDR3 length equals 15 residues. The germline V gene has CDR1 MDHEN and CDR2 SYDVKM. J gave up 5 bases and V 6 bases, and 9 bases lay outside the gene matches. CDR3 sequence reads: CASRPGTGDSETQYF. The CDR3 nucleotides are TGTGCCAGCAGGCCCGGGACAGGGGATTCGGAGACCCAGTACTTC.

This clonotype was counted at least ten times. The V and J genes are TRBV20-1 and TRBJ1-2, with a weak D call TRBD1 (5 bases). V was cut by 3 bases and J by 4 bases, with 15 bases left in between. Per germline, CDR1 DFQATT and CDR2 SNEGSKA (reference sequence). The CDR3 length is 14 residues. CDR3 region: CSASEQQAFYGYTF. The DNA for the CDR3 is TGCAGTGCTAGTGAGCAACAGGCCTTCTATGGCTACACCTTC.

This clonotype was picked up many times. V usage is TRBV29-1 and J usage is TRBJ2-2; 8 nucleotides align to TRBD1. The V and J ends lost 1 base and 5 bases, in that order; junction bases with no gene match: 3. This CDR3 has 14 residues. The germline V gene encodes CDR1 SQVTM and CDR2 ANQGSEA. In nucleotides, the CDR3 is TGCAGCGTTGAAGGGACAGGGCTAACCGGGGAGCTGTTTTTT. Protein sequence: CSVEGTGLTGELFF.

The chain combines TRBV28 with TRBJ1-1, with D possibly matching TRBD1 (5 bases). The CDR3 spans 19 residues. V dropped 4 bases and J dropped 0 bases, with 24 bases sitting between them. The V gene's germline CDR1 is MDHEN and CDR2 SYDVKM. CDR3 sequence: CASSSSWITGTRLNTEAFF. The CDR3 DNA reads TGTGCCAGCAGTTCAAGTTGGATTACCGGGACCCGACTGAACACTGAAGCTTTCTTT.

The sample holds many counts of this clonotype. The chain couples TRBV27 to TRBJ2-7; D may match TRBD1 or TRBD2 (5 bases each). Germline V CDR1 and CDR2: MNHEY, SMNVEV (reference sequence). This CDR3 region has 13 residues. The V end was cut by 0 bases, the J end by 6 bases, with 9 bases between. CDR3 sequence: CASSLSSGGEQYF. Here the CDR3 DNA reads TGTGCCAGCAGTTTATCTAGTGGGGGCGAGCAGTACTTC.